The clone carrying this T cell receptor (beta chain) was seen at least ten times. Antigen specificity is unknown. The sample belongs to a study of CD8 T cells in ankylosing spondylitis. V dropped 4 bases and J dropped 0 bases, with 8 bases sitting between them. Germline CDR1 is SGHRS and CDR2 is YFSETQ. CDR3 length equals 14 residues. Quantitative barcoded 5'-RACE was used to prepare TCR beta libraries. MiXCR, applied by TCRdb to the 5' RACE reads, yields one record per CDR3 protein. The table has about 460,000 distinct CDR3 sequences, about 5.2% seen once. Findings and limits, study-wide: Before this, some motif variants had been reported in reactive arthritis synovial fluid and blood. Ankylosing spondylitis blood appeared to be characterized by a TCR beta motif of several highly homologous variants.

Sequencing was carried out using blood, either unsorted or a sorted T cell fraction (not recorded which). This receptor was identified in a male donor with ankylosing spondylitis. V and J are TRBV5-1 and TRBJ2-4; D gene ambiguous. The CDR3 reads CASSPELAKNIQYF. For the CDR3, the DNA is TGCGCCAGCAGCCCAGAGCTAGCCAAAAACATTCAGTACTTC.